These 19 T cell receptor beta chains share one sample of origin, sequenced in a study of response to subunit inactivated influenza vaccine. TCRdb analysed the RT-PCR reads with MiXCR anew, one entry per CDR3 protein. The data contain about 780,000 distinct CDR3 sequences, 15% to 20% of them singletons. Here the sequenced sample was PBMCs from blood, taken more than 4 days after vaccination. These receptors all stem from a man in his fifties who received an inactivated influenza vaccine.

CDR3 region: CSAGRGSSNQPQHF. CDR3 in DNA: TGCAGTGCTGGGCGGGGGTCTAGCAATCAGCCCCAGCATTTT. The V and J genes are TRBV20-1 and TRBJ1-5, with a possible D match to TRBD1 (5 bases). Germline V gene sequence: CDR1 DFQATT, CDR2 SNEGSKA (reference sequence). Trimming took 5 bases from V and 0 from J, leaving 11 bases between them. This CDR3 is 14 amino acids long.

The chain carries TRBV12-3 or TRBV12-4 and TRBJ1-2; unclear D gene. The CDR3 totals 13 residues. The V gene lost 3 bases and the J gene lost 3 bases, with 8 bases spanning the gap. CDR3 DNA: TGTGCCAGCAGTTTCGCGGACCACTATGGCTACACCTTC. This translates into CASSFADHYGYTF.

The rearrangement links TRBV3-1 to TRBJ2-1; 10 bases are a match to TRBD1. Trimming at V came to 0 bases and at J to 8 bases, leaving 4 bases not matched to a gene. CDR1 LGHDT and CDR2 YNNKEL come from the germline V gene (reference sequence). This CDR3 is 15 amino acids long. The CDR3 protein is CASSQEDRGLDEQFF. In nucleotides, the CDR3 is TGTGCCAGCAGCCAAGAAGACAGGGGGCTGGATGAGCAGTTCTTC.

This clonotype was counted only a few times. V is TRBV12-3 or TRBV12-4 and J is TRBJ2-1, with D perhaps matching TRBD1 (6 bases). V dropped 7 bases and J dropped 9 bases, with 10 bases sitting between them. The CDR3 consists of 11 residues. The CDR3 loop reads CASKQGGEQFF. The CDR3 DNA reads TGTGCCAGCAAACAGGGTGGTGAGCAGTTCTTC.

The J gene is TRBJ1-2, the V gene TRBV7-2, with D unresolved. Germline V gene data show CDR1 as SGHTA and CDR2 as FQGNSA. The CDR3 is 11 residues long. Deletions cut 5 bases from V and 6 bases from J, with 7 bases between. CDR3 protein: CASSRMNGYTF. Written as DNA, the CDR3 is TGTGCCAGCAGCAGGATGAATGGCTACACCTTC.

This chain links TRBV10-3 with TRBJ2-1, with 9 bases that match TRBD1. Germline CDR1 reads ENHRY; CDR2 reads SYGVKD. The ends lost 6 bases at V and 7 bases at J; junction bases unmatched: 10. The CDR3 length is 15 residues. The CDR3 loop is CAISRDRVLGNEQFF. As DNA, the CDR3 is TGTGCCATCAGCAGGGACAGGGTATTGGGGAATGAGCAGTTCTTC.

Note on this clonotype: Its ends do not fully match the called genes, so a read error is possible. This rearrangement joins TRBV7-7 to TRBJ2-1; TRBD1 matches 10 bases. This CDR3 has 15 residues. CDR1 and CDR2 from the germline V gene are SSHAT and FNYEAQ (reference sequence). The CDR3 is CASSPMGQGYNEQFF. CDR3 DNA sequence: TGTGCTAGCAGCCCCATGGGACAGGGGTACAATGAGCAGTTCTTC.

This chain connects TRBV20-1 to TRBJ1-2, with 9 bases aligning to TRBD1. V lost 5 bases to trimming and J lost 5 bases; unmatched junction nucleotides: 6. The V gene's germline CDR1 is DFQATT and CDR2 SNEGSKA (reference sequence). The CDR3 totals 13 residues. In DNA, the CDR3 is TGCAGTGCTCCCGGGACAGGGTTATATGGCTACACCTTC. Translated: CSAPGTGLYGYTF.

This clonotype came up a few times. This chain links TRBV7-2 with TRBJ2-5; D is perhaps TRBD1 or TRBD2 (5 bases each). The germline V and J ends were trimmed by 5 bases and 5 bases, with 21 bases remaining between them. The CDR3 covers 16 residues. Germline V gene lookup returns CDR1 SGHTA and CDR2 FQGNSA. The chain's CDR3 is CASSKRSGTAGETQYF. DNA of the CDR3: TGTGCCAGCAGCAAACGCTCCGGGACGGCCGGGGAGACCCAGTACTTC.

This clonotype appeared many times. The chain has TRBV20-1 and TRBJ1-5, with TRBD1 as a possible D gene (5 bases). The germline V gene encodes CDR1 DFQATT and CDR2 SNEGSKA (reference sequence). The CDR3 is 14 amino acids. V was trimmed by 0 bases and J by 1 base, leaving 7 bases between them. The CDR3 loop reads CSAREGQSNQPQHF. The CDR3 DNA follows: TGCAGTGCTAGAGAGGGGCAGAGCAATCAGCCCCAGCATTTT.

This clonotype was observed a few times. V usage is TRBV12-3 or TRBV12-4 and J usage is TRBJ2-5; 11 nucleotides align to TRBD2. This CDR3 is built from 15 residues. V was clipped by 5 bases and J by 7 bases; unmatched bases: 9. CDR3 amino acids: CASSILAGVDGTQYF. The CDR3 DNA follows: TGTGCCAGCAGTATACTAGCGGGAGTGGACGGGACCCAGTACTTC.

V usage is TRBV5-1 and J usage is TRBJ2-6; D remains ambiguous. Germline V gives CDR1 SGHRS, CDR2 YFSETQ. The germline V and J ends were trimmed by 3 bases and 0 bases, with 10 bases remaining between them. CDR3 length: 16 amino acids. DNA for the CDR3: TGCGCCAGCAGCTCGGAGCCCAACTCTGGGGCCAACGTCCTGACTTTC. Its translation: CASSSEPNSGANVLTF.

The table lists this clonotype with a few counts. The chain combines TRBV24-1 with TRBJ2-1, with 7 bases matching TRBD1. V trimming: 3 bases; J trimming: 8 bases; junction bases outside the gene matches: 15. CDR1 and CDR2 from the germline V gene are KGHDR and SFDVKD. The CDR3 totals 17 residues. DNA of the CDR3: TGTGCCACCAGTGATGGCGGACAGGCCTTTATCGTAGATGAGCAGTTCTTC. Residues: CATSDGGQAFIVDEQFF.

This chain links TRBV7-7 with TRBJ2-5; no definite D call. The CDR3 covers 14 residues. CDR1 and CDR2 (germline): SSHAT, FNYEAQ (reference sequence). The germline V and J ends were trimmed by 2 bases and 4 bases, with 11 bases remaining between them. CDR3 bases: TGTGCCAGCAGCTTAAGGGTCCTAGGAGAGACCCAGTACTTC. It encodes CASSLRVLGETQYF.

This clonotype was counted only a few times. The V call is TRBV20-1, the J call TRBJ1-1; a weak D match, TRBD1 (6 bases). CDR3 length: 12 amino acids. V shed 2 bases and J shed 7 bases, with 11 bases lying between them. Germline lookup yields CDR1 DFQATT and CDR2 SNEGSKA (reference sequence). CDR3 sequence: CSARRQEIEAFF. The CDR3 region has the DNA TGCAGTGCTAGACGACAGGAAATTGAAGCTTTCTTT.

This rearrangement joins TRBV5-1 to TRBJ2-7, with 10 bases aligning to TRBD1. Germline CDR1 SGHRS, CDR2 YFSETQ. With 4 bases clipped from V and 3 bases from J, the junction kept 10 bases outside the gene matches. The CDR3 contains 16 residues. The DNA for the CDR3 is TGCGCCAGCAGCCCCGGTCCGGGACAGGGGATCTACGAGCAGTACTTC. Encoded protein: CASSPGPGQGIYEQYF.

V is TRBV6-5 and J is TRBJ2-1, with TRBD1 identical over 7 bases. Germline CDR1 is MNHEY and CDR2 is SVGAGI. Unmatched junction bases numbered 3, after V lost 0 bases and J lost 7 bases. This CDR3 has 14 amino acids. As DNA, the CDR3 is TGTGCCAGCAGTTACTCAAGGGGGCGGAATGAGCAGTTCTTC. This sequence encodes CASSYSRGRNEQFF.

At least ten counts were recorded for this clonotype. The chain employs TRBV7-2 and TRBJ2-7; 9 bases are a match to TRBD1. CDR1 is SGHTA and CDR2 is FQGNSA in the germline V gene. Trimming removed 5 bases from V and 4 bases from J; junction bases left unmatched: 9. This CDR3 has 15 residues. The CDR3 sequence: CASSEYRGLRYEQYF. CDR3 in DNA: TGTGCCAGCAGCGAATACAGGGGGCTGAGGTACGAGCAGTACTTC.

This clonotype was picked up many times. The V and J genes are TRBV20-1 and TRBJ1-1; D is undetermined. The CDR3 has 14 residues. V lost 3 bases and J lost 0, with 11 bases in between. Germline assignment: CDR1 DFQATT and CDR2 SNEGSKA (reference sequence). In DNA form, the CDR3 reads TGCAGTGCTAGCGACCTGAGGGTGAACACTGAAGCTTTCTTT. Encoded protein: CSASDLRVNTEAFF.